Described below is a single T cell receptor beta chain sequence and its context. This sample stems from a study of CD8 T cells in ankylosing spondylitis. MiXCR was run by TCRdb on the 5' RACE reads, yielding one entry per CDR3 protein. The table has 230,000 or so distinct CDR3 sequences, 18% seen once. The length of the CDR3 is 12 residues. V shed 6 bases and J shed 2 bases, with 11 bases lying between them. Per germline, CDR1 SQVTM and CDR2 ANQGSEA. The source material was blood, either unsorted or a sorted T cell fraction (not recorded which). The sequence was collected from a male donor with ankylosing spondylitis or in good health (not recorded which). The chain employs TRBV29-1 and TRBJ2-7; maybe TRBD1 (6 bases). CDR3 in amino acids: CSVATGTYEQYF. The CDR3 nucleotides are TGCAGCGTGGCAACAGGGACCTACGAGCAGTACTTC.